This entry is about one T cell receptor (beta chain). These data originate in a study of blood T cell repertoires in COVID-19. This CDR3 region has 13 residues. V lost 6 bases to trimming and J lost 6 bases, with 12 bases between them. Germline CDR1 reads MNHEY; CDR2 reads SVGAGI. Generated by immunoSEQ multiplex PCR, the TCRdb table keeps only in-frame clones and is missing some. The sample includes 200,000 to 300,000 clones, just under 85% seen only once; the top ten take 1.5% to 2%. This sequence joins TRBV6-5 and TRBJ2-1, with D perhaps matching TRBD1 (6 bases). The material sequenced was peripheral blood. This receptor was obtained from a woman of 80 years or more with acute or convalescent COVID-19. The CDR3 region is CASRLGHFNEQFF. DNA for the CDR3: TGTGCCAGCAGACTGGGACATTTCAATGAGCAGTTCTTC.